The rows below give T cell receptor beta chains drawn from one sample of a study of regulatory T cells in long-lasting Graves disease. TCRdb reprocessed the multiplex PCR reads with MiXCR, giving one entry per CDR3 protein. Of roughly 260,000 distinct CDR3 sequences in the sample, roughly 18% are singletons; the top ten hold approximately 15%. In addition, the sample was reused for a study of T cells in Graves' hyperthyroidism and ophthalmopathy.

The sample here was peripheral blood mononuclear cells (PBMCs), taken at new diagnosis, from a patient treated with antithyroid drugs. The origin of the receptors is a woman aged 25 to 39 with Graves disease. The CDR3 runs from the conserved cysteine through the conserved F or W. Each record gives: D gene, V gene, CDR3 protein. D genes are given only for firm matches.

>-|TRBV20-1
CSARVVNEKLFF
>TRBD1|TRBV9
CASSPSRDRGSPLHF
>-|TRBV19
CASSIEGIGRTEAFF
>TRBD2|TRBV12-3/TRBV12-4
CASSFPRTSGVSYNEQFF
>-|TRBV20-1
CSADGEGFTQYF
>-|TRBV12-3/TRBV12-4
CASSQGDWFNEQFF
>-|TRBV20-1
CSSRDRIRAGTGNTIYF
>TRBD1|TRBV6-1
CASSEAGTGRSGNTIYF
>TRBD2|TRBV9
CASSAGTSLETQYF
>TRBD1|TRBV7-2
CASSLSQGGGRGTEAFF
>-|TRBV28
CASSLWTDSNSNQPQHF
>TRBD1|TRBV5-5
CASIQGRRQGVYEQYF
>TRBD2|TRBV2
CATGTSGGDGQYF
>-|TRBV20-1
CSADRGPSEAFF
>TRBD2|TRBV2
CASSEGGGVGTQYF
>-|TRBV3-1
CASSQGGGGRVEQFF
>TRBD1|TRBV19
CASSFQGASSYNSPLHF
>-|TRBV20-1
CSASSQGVQHF
>-|TRBV2
CASSPSGGWNTEAFF
>-|TRBV18
CASSGGVHYEQYF
>TRBD1|TRBV7-9
CASIGQAHYNEQFF
>TRBD2|TRBV20-1
CSASHFSGVLQETQYF
>-|TRBV10-1
CASSESLVGRAFF